The subject of this entry is one T cell receptor (beta chain). The target antigen is unknown. The data belong to a study of blood T cells in healthy people across ages. The CDR3 extends over 13 amino acids. CDR1 and CDR2 from the germline V gene are MNHEY and SVGEGT. Study-level results: It was held that the diversity estimates obtained from one million T cells were underestimates.

A sample-barcoded 5' primer and a J-beta primer mix were used in a second PCR of about 7 to 12 cycles. A minimum of 3 million CDR3-containing paired-end reads was obtained for each sample. TCRdb independently ran MiXCR on the 5' RACE reads; one entry per CDR3 protein. The sample carries hundreds of thousands of distinct CDR3 sequences, around two thirds recorded once. Donor samples were obtained from healthy Caucasian individuals from Russia, aged 6 to 90. The sequenced sample consisted of blood. The sequence was obtained from a man younger than 45 in good health. The rearrangement joins TRBV6-2 or TRBV6-3 to TRBJ2-4, with D tentatively TRBD1 (5 bases). Matching the DNA end better, TRBJ2-7 makes the J call doubtful. The CDR3 protein is CASGLGVSYEQYF. Here the CDR3 DNA reads TGTGCCAGCGGATTAGGGGTCTCCTACGAGCAGTACTTC.